This entry describes one T cell receptor (beta chain). Antigen unknown. The data were obtained in a study of T-cell reconstitution after alpha-beta-depleted transplantation in children. The study's findings and limits: Surviving recipient T cells and thymic progenitors accounted for the high day-60 TCRbeta diversity observed in some patients. One year post-transplant, T-cell counts and diversity were largely derived from T cells produced anew. Roughly two months post-transplant, alpha-beta T cells reportedly originated from several hundred graft clones that had expanded.

Construction of the TCRbeta library involved unique molecular identifiers. MiXCR, applied by TCRdb to the PCR reads, yields one record per CDR3 protein. The sample records hundreds of thousands of distinct CDR3 sequences, roughly 9.1% being singletons. The clonotype comes from a boy in the first two years of life with acute myeloid leukemia, due to receive a stem cell transplant. The sample consisted of PBMCs, taken before TCRalphabeta/CD19-depleted stem cell transplant.

Written as DNA, the CDR3 is TGTGCCAGCAGCTTAGCCCGACAGGGTTTATACTATGGCTACACCTTC. Protein sequence: CASSLARQGLYYGYTF. The chain joins TRBV13 to TRBJ1-2; TRBD1 aligns across 7 bases. This CDR3 comprises 16 residues. Per germline, CDR1 PRHDT and CDR2 FYEKMQ (reference sequence). With 1 base clipped from V and 3 bases from J, the junction kept 8 bases outside the gene matches.